Sequencing of this TCR beta chain was carried out in a study of blood T cell repertoires in COVID-19. Method: immunoSEQ multiplex PCR; TCRdb's copy keeps in-frame clones and lacks some. In the table there are some 11,000 clones, around nine tenths of which are singletons. Per the germline V gene, CDR1 is SEHNR and CDR2 is FQNEAQ (reference sequence). V lost 3 bases and J 0 bases, leaving 3 bases between the germline ends. This CDR3 spans 14 amino acids. The source of this sequence is a woman aged 70-85 years with active COVID-19. Sequencing was carried out using peripheral blood. The V call is TRBV7-9, the J call TRBJ2-6; D uncertain. CDR3 protein: CASSFISGANVLTF. The CDR3 nucleotides are TGTGCCAGCAGCTTCATCTCTGGGGCCAACGTCCTGACTTTC.